This TCR beta chain was obtained from a study of graft-versus-host responses after intestinal transplantation. Study information: Every recipient underwent anti-thymocyte globulin induction, then tacrolimus and steroids for roughly 3 years. Overall study results and limits: Recipient-marrow GvH clones were detected, some having first appeared in ileum or blood.

Note on this clone: The antigen is undetermined.

Using immunoSEQ multiplex PCR, the repertoire was profiled, and TCRdb retains in-frame clones only, with some absent. The sample has some 62,000 clones; 90% are singletons. The V gene's germline CDR1 is SGDLS and CDR2 YYNGEE. The V end lost 3 bases, the J end lost 0 bases, and 11 bases lay between the germline ends. The CDR3 covers 15 residues. The clonotype was recovered from a human donor who was the organ donor for an intestinal transplant. This chain joins TRBV9 and TRBJ2-3; D may be TRBD2 (5 bases). Sequencing was performed on unstimulated CD8+ T cells sorted from spleen or lymph node cells, taken before transplant. The CDR3 bases are TGTGCCAGCAGCGGCCACGGGATTAGCACAGATACGCAGTATTTT. As protein: CASSGHGISTDTQYF. Combining the CDR3 with reference TRBV9 and TRBJ2-3 gives the whole variable domain DSGVTQTPKHLITATGQRVTLRCSPRSGDLSVYWYQQSLDQGLQFLIQYYNGEERAKGNILERFSAQQFPDLHSELNLSSLELGDSALYFCASSGHGISTDTQYFGPGTRLTVL.